Below, 10 T cell receptor beta chains from the same sample are listed, as sequenced in a study of blood T cell repertoires in COVID-19. Sequenced by immunoSEQ multiplex PCR; TCRdb stores in-frame clones only, minus some. Among around 140,000 clones listed, approximately 87% were seen once. The sequenced sample was PBMCs or T cells enriched from blood (not recorded which). These receptors were collected from a man between 50 and 59 years old in a cohort exposed to, infected with or recovered from COVID-19 (not recorded which).

The rearrangement uses TRBV10-3 and TRBJ1-2, with TRBD1 identical over 9 bases. The V gene end was trimmed by 6 bases and the J gene end by 2 bases; junction bases not matched to a gene: 10. The CDR3 is made up of 16 amino acids. Per the germline V gene, CDR1 is ENHRY and CDR2 is SYGVKD. The CDR3 sequence: CAISMGQGKENYGYTF. The CDR3 nucleotides are TGTGCCATCAGCATGGGACAGGGAAAGGAGAACTATGGCTACACCTTC.

This clone was recorded only once. This chain uses TRBV12-5 with TRBJ1-5, with 7 bases identical to TRBD1. This CDR3 has 15 amino acids. The junction had 7 bases not matched to a gene; V was cut back by 2 bases and J by 6 bases. From germline, CDR1 is LGHNT and CDR2 FRNRAP. The CDR3 DNA follows: TGTGCTAGTGGTTTGACAGGGACAGTCAGTCAGCCCCAGCATTTT. Protein: CASGLTGTVSQPQHF.

The rearrangement uses TRBV28 and TRBJ2-5; a weak D match, TRBD2 (6 bases). CDR1 is MDHEN and CDR2 is SYDVKM in the germline V gene. The V end lost 11 bases, the J end lost 4 bases, and 17 bases lay between the germline ends. The CDR3 contains 13 residues. CDR3 region: CAGGAGPGETQYF. The DNA of the CDR3 is TGTGCCGGAGGGGCAGGGCCAGGAGAGACCCAGTACTTC.

The V gene is TRBV19, the J gene TRBJ2-2; tentative D call: TRBD2 (6 bases). Trimming stripped 1 base from V and 4 bases from J, with 10 bases between. Per germline, CDR1 LNHDA and CDR2 SQIVND (reference sequence). The CDR3 extends over 15 amino acids. The CDR3 DNA reads as TGTGCCAGTAGTATAGGTGGAGGGGCCACCGGGGAGCTGTTTTTT. Amino acid sequence: CASSIGGGATGELFF. Combining the CDR3 with reference TRBV19 and TRBJ2-2 gives the whole variable domain DGGITQSPKYLFRKEGQNVTLSCEQNLNHDAMYWYRQDPGQGLRLIYYSQIVNDFQKGDIAEGYSVSREKKESFPLTVTSAQKNPTAFYLCASSIGGGATGELFFGEGSRLTVL.

This CDR3 is CSVQGADTGELFF. The CDR3 region has the DNA TGCAGCGTCCAGGGGGCGGACACCGGGGAGCTGTTTTTT. The chain links TRBV29-1 to TRBJ2-2; 8 nucleotides align to TRBD1. V was pared by 6 bases and J by 3 bases, with 3 bases of the junction left unmatched. The CDR3 totals 13 residues. The germline gives CDR1 SQVTM, CDR2 ANQGSEA.

CDR3 sequence reads: CASSFYSSGSTYNEQFF. CDR3 nucleotide sequence: TGTGCCAGCAGCTTCTACTCTAGCGGGAGTACCTACAATGAGCAGTTCTTC. This chain links TRBV7-3 with TRBJ2-1; 10 nucleotides match TRBD2. The CDR3 is made up of 17 amino acids. The J segment lost 2 bases and the V segment lost 3 bases, leaving 7 bases of the junction unmatched. CDR1 is SGHTA and CDR2 is FQGTGA in the germline V gene.

This clone has only a few counts. V gene TRBV9 combines with J gene TRBJ2-1; TRBD2 aligns across 10 bases. Germline V lookup: CDR1 SGDLS, CDR2 YYNGEE. The CDR3 contains 15 residues. Trimming cost V 3 bases and J 3 bases; bases outside gene matches: 3. This CDR3 reads CASSASGRGYNEQFF. For the CDR3, the DNA is TGTGCCAGCAGCGCGAGCGGGAGGGGCTACAATGAGCAGTTCTTC.

V is TRBV9 and J is TRBJ2-1; TRBD2 matches 8 bases. Germline-derived CDR1 and CDR2 are SGDLS and YYNGEE. V was clipped by 0 bases and J by 3 bases; unmatched bases: 14. The CDR3 length is 19 residues. The CDR3 DNA reads TGTGCCAGCAGCGTAGTAGGCAGGGCCAGCGGGAGTATCTACAATGAGCAGTTCTTC. Encoded protein: CASSVVGRASGSIYNEQFF.

The rearrangement joins TRBV4-2 to TRBJ1-4; TRBD1 agrees at 7 bases. This CDR3 is 14 amino acids long. Trimming removed 4 bases from V and 8 bases from J; junction bases left unmatched: 7. The germline CDR1 and CDR2 sequences are LGHNA and YNFKEQ. The CDR3 nucleotides read TGTGCCAGCAGCCCCCGACAGGGTGGAGAAAAACTGTTTTTT. This sequence encodes CASSPRQGGEKLFF.

The rearrangement links TRBV4-1 to TRBJ2-2; no clear D gene. This CDR3 spans 15 amino acids. Germline V gives CDR1 MGHRA, CDR2 YSYEKL. V was shortened by 3 bases and J by 1 base, with 9 bases between the two germline ends. The CDR3 protein is CASSHRAENTGELFF. The DNA for the CDR3 is TGCGCCAGCAGCCACCGAGCTGAGAACACCGGGGAGCTGTTTTTT.